This entry lists 16 T cell receptor beta chains sequenced from one sample in a study of T cells in women clearing cervical HPV infection. Sequenced by immunoSEQ multiplex PCR; TCRdb stores in-frame clones only, minus some. Listed are fewer than 30,000 clones; less than 8.5% falls within the top ten. What was sequenced was blood buffy coat. The source is a woman aged 18-70 years with a cervical HPV16 infection that either progressed to CIN3+ or cleared (not recorded which).

As regards this clone: The read is 3 residues too short to cover the CDR3 end, so that end is filled in from the germline J gene. The chain is built from TRBV6-2 or TRBV6-3 and TRBJ2-2, with D tentatively TRBD1 (6 bases). Germline CDR1 MNHEY, CDR2 SVGEGT. The CDR3 totals 14 residues. The CDR3 region is CASRYKDSNEKLFF. The sequenced CDR3 bases are TGTGCCAGCAGGTATAAGGACAGCAATGAAAAG.

A word on this clone: The read ends 3 residues before the CDR3 terminus; that terminus is restored from the germline J gene. The chain joins TRBV18 to TRBJ1-2, with D possibly being TRBD1 (5 bases). Germline CDR1 is KGHSH and CDR2 is LQKENI. The CDR3 length is 14 residues. The DNA read from the CDR3 is TGTGCCAGCTCACCACCAGGGACTAGCTACGAC. It translates to CASSPPGTSYD. The whole CDR3 sequence is CASSPPGTSYDYTF.

In the case of this clone: The sequence runs out 3 residues before the end of the CDR3; the remainder is reconstructed from the germline J gene. The chain uses TRBV5-1 and TRBJ2-5, with TRBD1 matching 12 bases. The CDR3 runs 19 residues. Germline V CDR1 and CDR2: SGHRS, YFSETQ. CDR3: CASSLEGLGTGGGTDTQYF. CDR3 DNA, as far as it was read: TGCGCCAGCAGCTTGGAGGGACTAGGGACAGGGGGCGGCACAGATACC.

With regard to this clone: Read sequence stops 3 residues before the CDR3 end, and the germline J gene provides the missing end. This rearrangement joins TRBV28 to TRBJ2-7; 9 bases are shared with TRBD2. Germline assignment: CDR1 MDHEN and CDR2 SYDVKM. The CDR3 contains 18 residues. Trimming at V came to 5 bases and at J to 0 bases, leaving 14 bases not matched to a gene. The CDR3 sequence is CASSPSLIHSGSSYEQYF. Partial CDR3 DNA: TGTGCCAGCAGTCCCTCCTTGATCCATAGCGGGAGCTCCTACGAG.

Points on this clone: The CDR3 goes on 3 residues after the read ends, and that part is filled in from the germline J gene. This chain uses TRBV30 with TRBJ2-7; 11 bases align to TRBD2. Germline V CDR1 and CDR2: GTSNPN, SVGIG (reference sequence). Trimming cost V 2 bases and J 2 bases; bases outside gene matches: 8. The CDR3 is 16 residues long. CDR3 DNA, as far as it was read: TGTGCCTGGAGTAGGCTAGCGGGAGGCCGACCCTACGAG. Translation gives CAWSRLAGGRPYE. The whole CDR3 sequence reads CAWSRLAGGRPYEQYF.

About this clone: The CDR3 is cut off 3 residues early in the read; its end comes from the germline J gene. Other DNA sequences in this specimen translate into the identical CDR3. This chain uses TRBV7-6 with TRBJ1-3; D is uncertain. This CDR3 contains 14 residues. Looked up from germline, CDR1 is SGHVS and CDR2 is FNYEAQ. V was trimmed by 0 bases and J by 4 bases, leaving 7 bases between them. The CDR3 loop reads CASSLAVRGNTIYF. Incomplete CDR3 DNA: TGTGCCAGCAGCTTAGCCGTTCGGGGAAACACC.

Notes on this clone: The read finishes 3 residues shy of the CDR3 end, and the germline J gene is used to complete it. This chain connects TRBV12-3 or TRBV12-4 to TRBJ2-1; D remains ambiguous. The CDR3 totals 15 residues. V was pared by 2 bases and J by 0 bases, with 8 bases between. CDR3 residues: CASSLFLSSYNEQFF. The part of the CDR3 DNA that was read is TGTGCCAGCAGTTTATTCCTTAGCTCCTACAATGAG.

As for this clone: The CDR3 end lies 3 residues beyond the end of the read and is filled in from the germline J gene. This chain links TRBV7-3 with TRBJ2-1, with TRBD2 as a possible D gene (5 bases). Trimming took 5 bases from V and 6 from J, leaving 20 bases between them. Germline CDR1 is SGHTA and CDR2 is FQGTGA. The CDR3 length is 16 residues. The CDR3 here is CASSPNPGRLFNEQFF. Partial CDR3 DNA: TGTGCCAGCAGCCCTAATCCGGGCCGACTATTCAATGAG.

About this clone: The read gets to within 3 residues of the CDR3 end, and the germline J gene fills in the rest. The rearrangement uses TRBV30 and TRBJ1-6; TRBD1 matches 8 bases. V lost 4 bases, J lost 10 bases, and 6 bases stayed unmatched. Germline V gene data show CDR1 as GTSNPN and CDR2 as SVGIG (reference sequence). This CDR3 spans 13 amino acids. This CDR3 reads CAWNTQGGSPLHF. CDR3 bases read: TGTGCCTGGAATACACAGGGGGGATCACCC.

On this clone itself: The read stops 3 residues short of the end of the CDR3; the missing end is completed from the germline J gene. The rearrangement links TRBV28 to TRBJ2-2; 7 positions agree with TRBD1. Per germline, CDR1 MDHEN and CDR2 SYDVKM. V dropped 7 bases and J dropped 1; count of bases not matched to a gene: 6. The CDR3 loop spans 15 amino acids. The CDR3 DNA, read in part, is TGTGCCAGCAACACTAGACAGGGGAACACCGGGGAG. This gives the protein CASNTRQGNTGE. In full, the CDR3 reads CASNTRQGNTGELFF. Looking up the rest from reference TRBV28 and TRBJ2-2 gives the full variable domain: DVKVTQSSRYLVKRTGEKVFLECVQDMDHENMFWYRQDPGLGLRLIYFSYDVKMKEKGDIPEGYSVSREKKERFSLILESASTNQTSMYLCASNTRQGNTGELFFGEGSRLTVL.

For this clone: The read comes to an end 3 residues before the CDR3 does, leaving the germline J gene to fill in the end. The V call is TRBV5-1, the J call TRBJ1-4, with 7 bases matching TRBD1. V lost 4 bases to trimming and J lost 6 bases; unmatched junction nucleotides: 9. The CDR3 is 15 residues long. Per the germline V gene, CDR1 is SGHRS and CDR2 is YFSETQ. The CDR3: CASSVGQAQDEKLFF. The sequenced part of the CDR3 DNA is TGCGCCAGCAGCGTAGGACAGGCCCAAGATGAAAAA.

As for this clone: Sequencing ends 3 residues short of the CDR3 end; the germline J gene provides the rest. The chain carries TRBV7-8 and TRBJ2-2; possible D gene TRBD2, 6 bases. Germline assignment: CDR1 SGHVS and CDR2 FQNEAQ. This CDR3 is built from 15 residues. V shed 5 bases and J shed 1 base, with 11 bases lying between them. This chain's CDR3 is CASSRRDLNTGELFF. The covered CDR3 bases are TGTGCCAGCAGCCGGAGGGACTTGAACACCGGGGAG.

Comment on this clone: With the read ending 3 residues before the CDR3 end, the germline J gene is used to fill in that end. This chain links TRBV11-2 with TRBJ2-7, with TRBD1 identical over 8 bases. The CDR3 covers 15 residues. Germline values: CDR1 SGHAT, CDR2 FQNNGV. Trimming took 0 bases from V and 6 from J; bases not matched to a gene: 7. This CDR3 is CASSLEETGVIEQYF. The DNA read from the CDR3 is TGTGCCAGCAGCTTAGAAGAGACAGGGGTAATCGAG.

Details on this clone: With the read ending 3 residues before the CDR3 end, the germline J gene is used to fill in that end. The chain carries TRBV7-6 and TRBJ2-7, with a weak D call TRBD2 (5 bases). This CDR3 comprises 13 residues. V lost 5 bases, J lost 1 base, and 9 bases lay in between. The germline V gene encodes CDR1 SGHVS and CDR2 FNYEAQ. Incomplete CDR3 DNA: TGTGCCAGCAGCCCGCGAGGGTCCTACGAG. Translated: CASSPRGSYE. The entire CDR3 protein is CASSPRGSYEQYF.

Of note for this clone: The read finishes 3 residues shy of the CDR3 end, and the germline J gene is used to complete it. The V and J genes are TRBV30 and TRBJ2-4; D is undetermined. This CDR3 has 14 amino acids. The germline V gene has CDR1 GTSNPN and CDR2 SVGIG (reference sequence). The CDR3 loop reads CAWTNWPNYYGQYF. The CDR3 DNA, read in part, is TGTGCCTGGACTAACTGGCCAAATTACTATGGT. The full variable domain, in which reference TRBV30 and TRBJ2-4 provide the parts outside the CDR3, is SQTIHQWPATLVQPVGSPLSLECTVEGTSNPNLYWYRQAAGRGLQLLFYSVGIGQISSEVPQNLSASRPQDRQFILSSKKLLLSDSGFYLCAWTNWPNYYGQYFGAGTRLSVL.

About this clone: The CDR3 end falls 3 residues outside the read, so it is completed with the germline J gene. The gene calls are TRBV20-1 and TRBJ2-7; TRBD2 is a possible D gene (5 bases). Trimming left V 5 bases short and J 6 bases short, with 20 bases between. Per germline, CDR1 DFQATT and CDR2 SNEGSKA (reference sequence). The CDR3 is 14 amino acids. CDR3 in amino acids: CSAFSSDSSSEQYF. The sequenced CDR3 bases are TGCAGTGCTTTTAGTTCGGACTCTTCTTCCGAG.